Included here is one TCR beta chain sequence, with context. Per the original methods: From reference gene primer amplification, estimates of nucleated cell counts were derived. Profiling relied on immunoSEQ multiplex PCR, and the TCRdb table lists in-frame clones only, not all of them. D and trimming were read from the DNA, whereas the V and J calls and clone size are those reported in that table. The sample shows some 200,000 clones, 85% to 90% of them seen only once. This sample was taken from a study of blood T cell repertoires in COVID-19. Study-level information: Donors in the United States, Italy and Spain gave samples during acute or convalescent COVID-19. T cells, B-cell-depleted T cells, or PBMCs provided the cDNA or gDNA that served as material.

Germline loops: CDR1 SEHNR, CDR2 FQNEAQ (reference sequence). The CDR3 is 13 residues long. V shed 3 bases and J shed 7 bases, with 9 bases lying between them. The sequenced sample consisted of peripheral blood. This rearrangement joins TRBV7-9 to TRBJ2-2; D gene ambiguous. The origin of this receptor is an elderly man with acute or convalescent COVID-19. CDR3 sequence: CASSFSVGGELFF. The CDR3 DNA is TGTGCCAGCAGCTTCAGCGTGGGCGGGGAGCTGTTTTTT.